The TCR beta chain under discussion was sequenced for a study of T-cell memory formation after mild COVID-19. Study context: Largely, TCR clusters stayed within a single donor. Study-level findings and limits: Clones contracting across day 15 to 85 had a balanced CD4/CD8 profile; later expanding clones leaned CD4+. Clones which contracted sat mainly in CM and EM if CD4+, and in EMRA if CD8+.

This clonotype was found a few times. Its antigen is not identified. V was shortened by 4 bases and J by 1 base, with 20 bases between the two germline ends. CDR3 length equals 18 residues. Per germline, CDR1 SGHRS and CDR2 YFSETQ. TCRdb itself ran the 5' RACE reads through MiXCR, one entry per CDR3 protein. The table lists just over 200,000 distinct CDR3 sequences, 9.5% of them singletons. The receptor was derived from a man between 18 and 35 years old who had mild COVID-19 (a few samples of this study predate the infection). Cell type and time point are not known. The chain recombines TRBV5-1 with TRBJ2-2, with D maybe TRBD1 (6 bases). The sequenced material came from PBMCs or a T cell subset sorted from them (not recorded which). The CDR3 reads CASSLWDWVRGNTGELFF. Here the CDR3 DNA reads TGCGCCAGCAGCCTCTGGGATTGGGTCAGGGGGAACACCGGGGAGCTGTTTTTT.